The present entry profiles one TCR beta chain with its context. Antigen unknown. Data came from immunoSEQ multiplex PCR; TCRdb stores just in-frame clones and leaves some out. The table lists almost 750,000 clones, 72% of them singletons. The data originate from a study of shared clonotypes between healthy human individuals. Study-wide background: Donors had three CD4 naive, three CD4 memory, two CD8 naive and one CD8 memory plate apiece. The study's findings and limits: Tissue TCR repertoires likely differ from these blood-only repertoires. When compared with the clonotypes that were shared by all four sorted-subset donors, the non-shared clonotypes turned out to have lower generation probabilities.

Germline V gives CDR1 SNHLY, CDR2 FYNNEI. The CDR3 length is 13 residues. After removal of 9 bases from V and 9 bases from J, the junction contained 9 bases not matched to a gene. The chain links TRBV2 to TRBJ2-1, with 9 bases lining up with TRBD2. This TCR was recovered from a woman aged 25 to 45 in good health. Source material: memory CD4+ T cells sorted from blood. Subset reported: CD45RA-negative fraction. CDR3 DNA: TGTGCCAGGAGCGAGGCGGGAGGGTTTGAGCAGTTCTTC. This encodes CARSEAGGFEQFF. The whole variable domain, remainder taken from reference TRBV2 and TRBJ2-1, is EPEVTQTPSHQVTQMGQEVILRCVPISNHLYFYWYRQILGQKVEFLVSFYNNEISEKSEIFDDQFSVERPDGSNFTLKIRSTKLEDSAMYFCARSEAGGFEQFFGPGTRLTVL.